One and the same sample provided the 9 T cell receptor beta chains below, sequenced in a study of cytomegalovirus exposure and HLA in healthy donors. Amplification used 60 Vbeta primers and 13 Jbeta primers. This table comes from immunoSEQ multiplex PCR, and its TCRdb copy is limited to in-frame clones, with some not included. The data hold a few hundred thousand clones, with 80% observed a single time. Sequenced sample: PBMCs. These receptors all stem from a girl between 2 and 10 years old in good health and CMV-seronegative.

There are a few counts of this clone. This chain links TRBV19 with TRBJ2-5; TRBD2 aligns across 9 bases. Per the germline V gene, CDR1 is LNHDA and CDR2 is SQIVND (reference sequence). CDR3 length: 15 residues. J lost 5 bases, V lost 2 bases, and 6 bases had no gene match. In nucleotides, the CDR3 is TGTGCCAGTAGTATAATTAGCGGGAGCGTGGAGACCCAGTACTTC. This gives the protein CASSIISGSVETQYF.

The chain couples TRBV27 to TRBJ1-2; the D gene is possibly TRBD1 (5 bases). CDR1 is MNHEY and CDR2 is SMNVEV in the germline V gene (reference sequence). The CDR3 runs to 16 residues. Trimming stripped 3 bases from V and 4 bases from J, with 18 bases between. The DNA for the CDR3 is TGTGCCAGCAGTTTTCGTTCGGCGGGGGGGGGCTATGGCTACACCTTC. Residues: CASSFRSAGGGYGYTF.

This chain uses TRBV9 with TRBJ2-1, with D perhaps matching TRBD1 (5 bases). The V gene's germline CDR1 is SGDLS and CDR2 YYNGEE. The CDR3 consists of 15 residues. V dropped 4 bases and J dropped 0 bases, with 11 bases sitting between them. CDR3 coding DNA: TGTGCCAGCAGCCAGCACAGGAGCTCCTACAATGAGCAGTTCTTC. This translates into CASSQHRSSYNEQFF.

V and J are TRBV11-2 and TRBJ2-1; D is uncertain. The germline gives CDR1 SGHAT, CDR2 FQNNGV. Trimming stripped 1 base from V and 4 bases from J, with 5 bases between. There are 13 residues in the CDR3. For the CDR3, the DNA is TGTGCCAGCAGCTTAGTCAGATACAATGAGCAGTTCTTC. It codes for CASSLVRYNEQFF.

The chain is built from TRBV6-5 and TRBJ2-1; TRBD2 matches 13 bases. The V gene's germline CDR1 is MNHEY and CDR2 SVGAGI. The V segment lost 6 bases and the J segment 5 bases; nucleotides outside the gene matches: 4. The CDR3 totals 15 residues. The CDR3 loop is CASRPGTSGDNEQFF. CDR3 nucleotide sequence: TGTGCCAGCAGGCCCGGGACTAGCGGGGACAATGAGCAGTTCTTC.

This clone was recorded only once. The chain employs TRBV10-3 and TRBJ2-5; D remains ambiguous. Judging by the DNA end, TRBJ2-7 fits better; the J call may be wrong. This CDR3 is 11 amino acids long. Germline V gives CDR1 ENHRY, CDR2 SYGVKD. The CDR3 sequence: CATSPSYEQYF. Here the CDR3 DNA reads TGTGCCACTTCCCCTTCCTACGAGCAGTACTTC.

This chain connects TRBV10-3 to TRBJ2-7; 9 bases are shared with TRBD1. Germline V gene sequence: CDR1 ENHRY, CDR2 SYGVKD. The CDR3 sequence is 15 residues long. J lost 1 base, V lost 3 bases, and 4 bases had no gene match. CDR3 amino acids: CAISDPGQGSYEQYF. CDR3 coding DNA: TGTGCCATCAGTGATCCCGGACAGGGGTCCTACGAGCAGTACTTC.

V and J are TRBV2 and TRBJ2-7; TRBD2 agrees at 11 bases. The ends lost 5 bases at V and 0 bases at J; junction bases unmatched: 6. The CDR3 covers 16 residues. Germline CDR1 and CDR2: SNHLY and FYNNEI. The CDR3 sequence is CASSPGTSGASYEQYF. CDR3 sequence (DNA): TGTGCCAGCAGTCCCGGGACTAGCGGCGCCTCCTACGAGCAGTACTTC.

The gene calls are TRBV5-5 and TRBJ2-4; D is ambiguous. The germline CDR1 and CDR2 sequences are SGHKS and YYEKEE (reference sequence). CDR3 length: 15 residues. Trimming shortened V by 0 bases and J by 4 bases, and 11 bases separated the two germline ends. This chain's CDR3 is CASSLVSPRKNIQYF. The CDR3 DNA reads TGTGCCAGCAGCTTGGTTAGCCCCCGAAAAAACATTCAGTACTTC.